One and the same sample provided the 4 T cell receptor beta chains below, sequenced in a study of cytomegalovirus exposure and HLA in healthy donors. The data were produced by immunoSEQ multiplex PCR, yet TCRdb's version contains in-frame clones alone and is incomplete. The table shows 40,000 to 60,000 clones, with 94% occurring only once. The sequenced material came from PBMCs. Receptors originate from a woman aged 18-29 years in good health and CMV-seropositive.

This chain links TRBV7-6 with TRBJ2-2, with 7 positions matching TRBD2. The J segment lost 4 bases and the V segment lost 6 bases, leaving 11 bases of the junction unmatched. In germline, CDR1 is SGHVS, CDR2 FNYEAQ. This CDR3 contains 16 residues. The CDR3 DNA reads as TGTGCCAGCAGATCAACAAGCGGGAAACTCACCGGGGAGCTGTTTTTT. This sequence encodes CASRSTSGKLTGELFF.

DNA for the CDR3: TGTGCCAGTAGCCACGGGGGACTAGTTAACCATGAGCAGTTCTTC. Its protein is CASSHGGLVNHEQFF. The chain is built from TRBV19 and TRBJ2-1; 8 nucleotides align to TRBD2. In germline, CDR1 is LNHDA, CDR2 SQIVND (reference sequence). The ends lost 6 bases at V and 8 bases at J; junction bases unmatched: 12. The CDR3 sequence is 15 residues long.

V is TRBV5-1 and J is TRBJ2-3, with 8 bases identical to TRBD1. Germline V CDR1 and CDR2: SGHRS, YFSETQ. The CDR3 covers 14 residues. The V and J ends lost 7 bases and 1 base, in that order; junction bases with no gene match: 5. Here the CDR3 reads CASVGQGGTDTQYF. The CDR3 bases are TGCGCCAGCGTCGGACAGGGAGGCACAGATACGCAGTATTTT.

V and J are TRBV9 and TRBJ2-3; 14 positions match TRBD2. CDR3 length: 13 amino acids. With V trimmed by 7 bases and J by 5 bases, 0 bases remained unmatched. Germline lookup yields CDR1 SGDLS and CDR2 YYNGEE. Here the CDR3 reads CASGLAGGDTQYF. The DNA for the CDR3 is TGTGCCAGCGGACTAGCGGGAGGAGATACGCAGTATTTT.